One T cell receptor (beta chain) is described in this entry. Its antigen is not known. The data originate from a study of cytomegalovirus exposure and HLA in healthy donors. Overall study findings and caveats: Three CMV-associated chains were confirmed in vitro to be specific for CMV antigens.

This CDR3 spans 16 amino acids. Germline V gene sequence: CDR1 SGDLS, CDR2 YYNGEE. V was shortened by 0 bases and J by 2 bases, with 13 bases between the two germline ends. PCR amplification relied on 60 Vbeta primers (plus 13 Jbeta primers). Clones were sequenced by immunoSEQ multiplex PCR, and TCRdb holds only the in-frame ones, with some missing. Among roughly 170,000 clones listed, about 80% were seen once. V is TRBV9 and J is TRBJ2-3; D possibly corresponds to TRBD1 (6 bases). The sequenced sample consisted of PBMCs. This clonotype originated in a man aged 25-45 years in good health and CMV-seropositive. In nucleotides, the CDR3 is TGTGCCAGCAGCGTAGCGGCACAGGGAACCACAGATACGCAGTATTTT. Protein product: CASSVAAQGTTDTQYF.